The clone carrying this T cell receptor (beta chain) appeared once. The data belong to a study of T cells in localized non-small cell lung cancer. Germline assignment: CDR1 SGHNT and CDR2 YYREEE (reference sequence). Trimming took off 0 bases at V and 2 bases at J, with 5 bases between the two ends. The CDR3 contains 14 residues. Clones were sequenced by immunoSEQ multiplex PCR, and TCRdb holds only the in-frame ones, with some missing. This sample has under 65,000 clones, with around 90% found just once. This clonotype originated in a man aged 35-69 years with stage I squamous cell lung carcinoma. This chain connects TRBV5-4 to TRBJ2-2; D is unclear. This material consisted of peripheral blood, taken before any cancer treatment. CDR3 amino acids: CASSLAGNTGELFF. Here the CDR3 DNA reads TGTGCCAGCAGCTTGGCCGGAAACACCGGGGAGCTGTTTTTT.